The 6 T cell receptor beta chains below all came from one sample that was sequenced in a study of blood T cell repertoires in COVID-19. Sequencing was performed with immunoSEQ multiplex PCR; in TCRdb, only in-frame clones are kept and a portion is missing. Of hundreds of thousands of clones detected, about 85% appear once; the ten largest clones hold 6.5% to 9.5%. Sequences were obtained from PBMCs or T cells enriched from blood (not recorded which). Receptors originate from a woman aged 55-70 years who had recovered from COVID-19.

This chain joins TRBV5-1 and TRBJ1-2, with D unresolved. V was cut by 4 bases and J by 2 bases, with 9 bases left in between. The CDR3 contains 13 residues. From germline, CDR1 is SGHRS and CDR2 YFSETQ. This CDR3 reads CASSPSLNYGYTF. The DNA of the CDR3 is TGCGCCAGCAGCCCGAGCCTAAACTATGGCTACACCTTC.

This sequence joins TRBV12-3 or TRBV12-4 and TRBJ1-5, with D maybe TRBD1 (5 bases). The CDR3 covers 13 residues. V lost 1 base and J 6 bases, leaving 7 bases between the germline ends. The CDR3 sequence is CASSLVQGQPQHF. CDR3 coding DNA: TGTGCCAGCAGTTTAGTGCAGGGTCAGCCCCAGCATTTT.

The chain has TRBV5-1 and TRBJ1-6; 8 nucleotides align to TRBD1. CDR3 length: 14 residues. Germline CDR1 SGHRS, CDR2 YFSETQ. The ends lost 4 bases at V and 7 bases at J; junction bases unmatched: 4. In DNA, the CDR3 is TGCGCCAGCAGCCCAGGGGGCGTGAATTCACCCCTCCACTTT. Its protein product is CASSPGGVNSPLHF.

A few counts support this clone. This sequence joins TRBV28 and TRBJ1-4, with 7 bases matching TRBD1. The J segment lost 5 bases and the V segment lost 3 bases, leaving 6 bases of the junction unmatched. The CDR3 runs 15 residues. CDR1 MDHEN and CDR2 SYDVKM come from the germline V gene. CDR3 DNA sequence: TGTGCCAGCAGTTTTGGGGACAGAGAAAATGAAAAACTGTTTTTT. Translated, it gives CASSFGDRENEKLFF. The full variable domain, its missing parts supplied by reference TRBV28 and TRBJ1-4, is DVKVTQSSRYLVKRTGEKVFLECVQDMDHENMFWYRQDPGLGLRLIYFSYDVKMKEKGDIPEGYSVSREKKERFSLILESASTNQTSMYLCASSFGDRENEKLFFGSGTQLSVL.

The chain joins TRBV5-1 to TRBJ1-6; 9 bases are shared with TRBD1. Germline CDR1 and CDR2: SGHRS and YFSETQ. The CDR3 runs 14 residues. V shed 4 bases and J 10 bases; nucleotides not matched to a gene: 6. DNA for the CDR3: TGCGCCAGCAGCAAAGGGGACAGGGACTCACCCCTCCACTTT. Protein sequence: CASSKGDRDSPLHF.

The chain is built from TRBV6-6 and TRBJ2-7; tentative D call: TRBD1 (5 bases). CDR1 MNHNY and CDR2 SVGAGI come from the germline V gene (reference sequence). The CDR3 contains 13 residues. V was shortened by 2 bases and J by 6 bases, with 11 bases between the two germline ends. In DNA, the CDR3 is TGTGCCAGCAGTTACGCTTCTGGGGCCGAGCAGTACGTC. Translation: CASSYASGAEQYV.